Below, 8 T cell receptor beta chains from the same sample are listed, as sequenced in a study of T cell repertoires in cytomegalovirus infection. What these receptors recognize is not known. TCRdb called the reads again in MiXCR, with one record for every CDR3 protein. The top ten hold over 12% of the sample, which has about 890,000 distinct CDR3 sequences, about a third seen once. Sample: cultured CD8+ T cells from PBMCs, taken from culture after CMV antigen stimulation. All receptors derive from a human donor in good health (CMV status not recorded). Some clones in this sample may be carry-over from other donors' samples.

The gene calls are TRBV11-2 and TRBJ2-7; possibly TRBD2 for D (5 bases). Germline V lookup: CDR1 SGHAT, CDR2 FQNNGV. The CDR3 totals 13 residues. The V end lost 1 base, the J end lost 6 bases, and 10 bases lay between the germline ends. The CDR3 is CASSLGSGSEQYF. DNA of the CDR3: TGTGCCAGCAGCTTAGGATCGGGGTCCGAGCAGTACTTC.

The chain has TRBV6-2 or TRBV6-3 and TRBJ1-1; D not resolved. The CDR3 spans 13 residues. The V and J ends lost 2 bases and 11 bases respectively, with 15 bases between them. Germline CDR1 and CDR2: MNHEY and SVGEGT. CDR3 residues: CASSYVDLLGAFF. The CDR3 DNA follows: TGTGCCAGCAGTTACGTCGATTTGTTAGGCGCTTTCTTT.

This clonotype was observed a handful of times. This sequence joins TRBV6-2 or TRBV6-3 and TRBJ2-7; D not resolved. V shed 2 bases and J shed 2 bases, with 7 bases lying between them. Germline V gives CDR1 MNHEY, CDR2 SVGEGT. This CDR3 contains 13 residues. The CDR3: CASSYSQTYEQYV. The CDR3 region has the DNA TGTGCCAGCAGTTACAGTCAGACCTACGAGCAGTACGTC.

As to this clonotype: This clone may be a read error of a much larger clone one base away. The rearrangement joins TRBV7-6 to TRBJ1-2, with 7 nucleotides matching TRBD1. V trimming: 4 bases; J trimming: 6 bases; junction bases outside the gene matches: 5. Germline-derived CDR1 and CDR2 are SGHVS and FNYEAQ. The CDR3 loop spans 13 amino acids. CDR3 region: CASSSGTANGYTF. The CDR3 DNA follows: TGTGCCAGCAGCTCCGGGACAGCCAATGGCTACACCTTC. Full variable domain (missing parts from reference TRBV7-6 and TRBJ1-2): GAGVSQSPRYKVTKRGQDVALRCDPISGHVSLYWYRQALGQGPEFLTYFNYEAQQDKSGLPNDRFSAERPEGSISTLTIQRTEQRDSAMYRCASSSGTANGYTFGSGTRLTVV.

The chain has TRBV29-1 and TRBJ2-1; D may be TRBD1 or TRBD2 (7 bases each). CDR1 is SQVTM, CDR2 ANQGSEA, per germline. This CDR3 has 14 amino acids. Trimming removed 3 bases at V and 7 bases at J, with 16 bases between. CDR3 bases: TGCAGCGTTGAGGGGGGAGGGGGCGGGAATGAGCAGTTCTTC. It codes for CSVEGGGGGNEQFF.

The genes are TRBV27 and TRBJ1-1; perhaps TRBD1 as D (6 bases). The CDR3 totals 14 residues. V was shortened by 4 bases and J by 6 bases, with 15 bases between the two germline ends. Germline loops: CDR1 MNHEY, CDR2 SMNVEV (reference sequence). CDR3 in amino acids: CASSSVRGTSEAFF. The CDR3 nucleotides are TGTGCCAGCAGTTCCGTCAGGGGCACCTCTGAAGCTTTCTTT.

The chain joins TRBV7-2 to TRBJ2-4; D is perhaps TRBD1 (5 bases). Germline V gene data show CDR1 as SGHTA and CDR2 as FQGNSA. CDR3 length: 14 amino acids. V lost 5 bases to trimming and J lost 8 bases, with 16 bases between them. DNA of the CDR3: TGTGCCAGCAGCCCCAGGGTGGCTCAGGACATTCAGTACTTC. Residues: CASSPRVAQDIQYF.

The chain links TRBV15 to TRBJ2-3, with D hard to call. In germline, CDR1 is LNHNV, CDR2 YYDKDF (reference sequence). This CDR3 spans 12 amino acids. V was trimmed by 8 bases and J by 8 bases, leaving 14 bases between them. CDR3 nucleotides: TGTGCCACCCGTTATAAAAGGCCTACGCAGTATTTT. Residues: CATRYKRPTQYF.